This T cell receptor beta chain emerged from a study of T cells in Graves' hyperthyroidism and ophthalmopathy (dated by TCRdb to the late 2010s). About the full investigation: Peripheral blood was collected at initial diagnosis, before any treatment. To identify TCR V-J signatures that set the groups apart, the researchers used a discovery cohort of 100 patients, made up of 40 to 45 with Graves' ophthalmopathy and approximately 57 with stable Graves' hyperthyroidism. Prospective prediction of ophthalmopathy was tested in an independent validation cohort consisting of some 18 hyperthyroidism patients and 15 to 17 patients who later progressed to ophthalmopathy. For training and testing, the approximately 92 patients in the discovery cohort were randomly divided in a 7:3 ratio. The study also compared thyroid tissue and blood T-cell repertoires from more than five Graves' hyperthyroidism patients. Once sampling was done, hyperthyroidism patients were given methimazole at a starting dose of 30 mg daily, whereas ophthalmopathy patients were given high-dose intravenous methylprednisolone. The paper reports TCR Vbeta CDR3 sequencing of more than 120 peripheral blood samples: 43 ophthalmopathy, fewer than 85 hyperthyroidism and around 17 progressor patients.

Stable Graves' hyperthyroidism was defined as the absence of progression to ophthalmopathy over 18 months of follow-up. Hyperthyroidism patients were newly diagnosed, with disease duration under 2 months, and aged 18 to 65 years. The study excluded patients with uncontrolled infections, other autoimmune diseases, pregnancy or lactation. Diagnoses were established on the basis of clinical symptoms, serum thyroxine and TRAb, thyroid ultrasound, and orbital computed tomography. Ficoll-Paque density gradient centrifugation was used to isolate PBMCs from 9.5 to 10 ml of fresh peripheral blood. Total RNA was extracted with Trizol reagent, and quality was checked on an Agilent 2100 Bioanalyzer. Relative to germline, V is missing 1 base and J is missing 4 bases, with 6 bases of the junction outside any gene match. Inclusive of the bounding cysteine and phenylalanine, the CDR3 is 15 residues long. The retained sequence is limited to the CDR3, 45 bases, with the frame set at the first base. CDR1 and CDR2 were assigned from the germline V gene as SGHVS and FQNEAQ.

What the research found in general, with its limitations: A 13 V-J signature model separated ophthalmopathy from stable hyperthyroidism, with approximately 86% sensitivity and around 84% specificity in cross-validation and 80%/75% in testing. Most expanded thyroid clonotypes (frequency above 0.001) were also detected in blood, suggesting blood repertoires may reflect thyroid immune responses. During validation, the model predicted progression to ophthalmopathy a median of around 7 months ahead of onset, with approximately 70% sensitivity and 72.22% specificity. Sample size was not statistically predetermined, and blinding of investigators to group allocation was not performed.

In regard to this clonotype: Its antigen specificity is not known. Base quality data are lacking; no much larger clone is found one base away.

Amplification of TCR beta CDR3 regions was carried out from RNA transcripts. The TCR CDR3 was subjected to a first round of RT-PCR using the HTBI primer set and the Qiagen OneStep RT-PCR kit. A second multiplex PCR round built the libraries, followed by size selection and purification. The libraries were sequenced on an Illumina HiSeq2000 using paired-end 100 bp reads. In the authors' own workflow: SOAPnuke was used to process the raw data, removing reads that contained adapters or uncalled bases, had a mean Phred below 15, or lacked an exact match to the constant primer or identifier. COPE v1.2.5 was used to merge high-quality paired reads, and clonotypes were defined as unique nucleotide sequences. Clonotypes were aligned to IMGT TRBV, TRBD and TRBJ reference segments using MiTCR v1.1. The analysis included only V-J combinations with a frequency above 0.0001, which together covered roughly 99% of the repertoires. The TCS score was defined as the ratio of F50 (clonal expansion) to E x V (chaos), calculated using BLOSUM62-based TCRdist between CDR3 peptides within each V-J. Welch's t-statistics and random forest reduced fewer than 600 V-J features to roughly 13, which were used in a naive Bayes classifier (R e1071). The public reads were run again by TCRdb, first through fastp at Q25 and then through MiXCR, and only productive beta chains were kept. Entries that share a CDR3 protein sequence are merged under the most common genes and DNA. None of the V and J calls come from the authors' own analysis; TCRdb made them. Here the sample has 700,000 or so distinct CDR3 sequences; less than 20% occur a single time. The ten largest make up about 8.4% of the sample.

The chain uses TRBV7-8 and TRBJ1-2, with TRBD1 identical over 7 junction bases. The receptor was derived from a man aged 18 to 35 with Graves' hyperthyroidism. Specimen: blood. The encoded CDR3 is CASSLEGEGAYGYTF. In nucleotides, the sequence is TGTGCCAGCAGCTTAGAGGGGGAGGGGGCCTATGGCTACACCTTC.